This T cell receptor (beta chain) derives from a study of CD8 T cells in Susac syndrome. As for this clonotype: Its cognate antigen is unknown.

Per germline, CDR1 SQVTM and CDR2 ANQGSEA. After removal of 7 bases from V and 1 base from J, the junction contained 6 bases not matched to a gene. CDR3 size: 13 residues. Study results and limitations: It was acknowledged in the study that its TCR sequencing and HLA analysis involved a relatively small number of individuals.

RNA in amounts of about 0.45 to 1 ug was reverse transcribed with random hexamers. By means of immunoSEQ multiplex PCR, TCR beta CDR3 spanning 54 Vbeta and 13 Jbeta underwent amplification. From the immunoSEQ multiplex PCR reads, TCRdb called clonotypes with MiXCR, one entry per CDR3 protein. This sample has about 130,000 distinct CDR3 sequences, with nearly 95% found just once. The authors carried out high-throughput sequencing of TCR beta. They applied it to CD8+ and CD4+ T cells obtained from blood. This TCR was recovered from a human donor in good health. The sample taken for sequencing was CD4+ T cells from PBMCs. The V gene is TRBV29-1, the J gene TRBJ1-1, with 7 bases lining up with TRBD1. The CDR3 region has the DNA TGCAGCGCCCTGGGACAGCAGAACACTGAAGCTTTCTTT. This gives the protein CSALGQQNTEAFF.